This T cell receptor (beta chain) comes out of a study of blood T cell repertoires in COVID-19. Overall study: COVID-19 samples, acute and convalescent, were from the United States, Italy and Spain. From T cells, B-cell-depleted T cells, or PBMCs came the material, which was cDNA or gDNA.

The CDR3 covers 16 residues. Germline-derived CDR1 and CDR2 are SNHLY and FYNNEI. The trim removed 6 bases at V and 0 bases at J, leaving 5 bases unmatched. Original processing methods: Cell counts per sample came from amplifying reference gene primers. Some clones are missing from TCRdb's copy, which holds only in-frame ones; the method was immunoSEQ multiplex PCR. The V and J calls and clone size are taken from that table; D and trimming were inferred from the DNA. The sample records tens of thousands of clones, 88% being singletons. The sample consisted of peripheral blood. V and J are TRBV2 and TRBJ2-3, with 11 positions matching TRBD2. The TCR was taken from a human donor in a cohort sampled during active COVID-19. The CDR3 loop reads CASRPGLAESTDTQYF. CDR3 bases: TGTGCCAGCAGGCCGGGACTAGCGGAAAGCACAGATACGCAGTATTTT. Based on the CDR3 plus reference TRBV2 and TRBJ2-3, the full variable domain is EPEVTQTPSHQVTQMGQEVILRCVPISNHLYFYWYRQILGQKVEFLVSFYNNEISEKSEIFDDQFSVERPDGSNFTLKIRSTKLEDSAMYFCASRPGLAESTDTQYFGPGTRLTVL.